The 5 T cell receptor beta chains in this list originate from one sample, sequenced in a study of blood T cells in healthy people across ages. Sample-barcoded 5' priming and a J-beta primer mix drove a second PCR of about 7 to 11 cycles. TCRdb re-derived calls from the 5' RACE reads in MiXCR, one entry per CDR3 protein. The sample records around 1,600,000 distinct CDR3 sequences, under 55% being singletons. The material sequenced was blood. The receptors here all came from a woman aged 18-35 years in good health.

This clonotype was recorded a few times. The chain links TRBV25-1 to TRBJ2-6; either TRBD1 or TRBD2 may supply D (5 bases each). Trimming cost V 0 bases and J 0 bases, with 9 bases left between them. The CDR3 has 17 residues. CDR1 and CDR2 (germline): MGHDK, SYGVNS. The CDR3 reads CASSEYGDHSGANVLTF. DNA for the CDR3: TGTGCCAGCAGTGAATATGGGGACCACTCTGGGGCCAACGTCCTGACTTTC.

The rearrangement uses TRBV28 and TRBJ1-2; TRBD1 aligns across 8 bases. Losses at the gene ends were 2 bases for V and 8 bases for J; bases not matched to a gene: 4. Germline CDR1 and CDR2: MDHEN and SYDVKM. This CDR3 is 13 amino acids long. CDR3 sequence: CASSLPGGAGYTF. The DNA for the CDR3 is TGTGCCAGCAGTTTACCAGGGGGCGCAGGCTACACCTTC.

The chain couples TRBV7-8 to TRBJ1-2; D perhaps matches TRBD1 (5 bases). Trimming pared 5 bases from V and 4 bases from J, leaving 17 bases between. This CDR3 is 15 amino acids long. CDR1 SGHVS and CDR2 FQNEAQ come from the germline V gene. In nucleotides, the CDR3 is TGTGCCAGCAGCCCCCGGCAGGGTGGGAGCTATGGCTACACCTTC. Translation: CASSPRQGGSYGYTF.

A few counts support this clonotype. The CDR3 here is CASTRTGVISEAFF. The CDR3 coding sequence is TGTGCCAGTACCCGCACAGGGGTTATCTCTGAAGCTTTCTTT. V and J are TRBV9 and TRBJ1-1; 7 bases are a match to TRBD1. CDR3 length equals 14 residues. Trimming cost V 8 bases and J 6 bases; bases outside gene matches: 13. Germline V gene sequence: CDR1 SGDLS, CDR2 YYNGEE.

This rearrangement joins TRBV20-1 to TRBJ1-5; TRBD1 might be the D (6 bases). Per germline, CDR1 DFQATT and CDR2 SNEGSKA (reference sequence). With 1 base removed from V and 0 bases from J, the gap between germline ends came to 13 bases. CDR3 length: 16 amino acids. The CDR3, as DNA: TGCAGTGCTAGAGCGGCGACAGGCTATAGCAATCAGCCCCAGCATTTT. It encodes CSARAATGYSNQPQHF.